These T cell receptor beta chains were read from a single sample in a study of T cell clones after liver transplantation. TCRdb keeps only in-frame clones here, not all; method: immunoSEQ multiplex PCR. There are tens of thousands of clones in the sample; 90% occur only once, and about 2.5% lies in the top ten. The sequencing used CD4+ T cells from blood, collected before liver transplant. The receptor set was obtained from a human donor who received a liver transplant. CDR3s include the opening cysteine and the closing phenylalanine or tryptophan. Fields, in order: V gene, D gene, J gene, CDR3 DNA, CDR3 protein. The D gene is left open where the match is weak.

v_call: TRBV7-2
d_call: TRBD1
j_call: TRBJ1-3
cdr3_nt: TGTGCCAGCAGCTTAGTGACAGGGGGCGGAAACACCATATATTTT
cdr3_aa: CASSLVTGGGNTIYF

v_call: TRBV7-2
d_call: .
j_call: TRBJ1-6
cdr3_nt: TGTGCCAGCAGCTTAAGCGGTTCACCCCTCCACTTT
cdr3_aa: CASSLSGSPLHF

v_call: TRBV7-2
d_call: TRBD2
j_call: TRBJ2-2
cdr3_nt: TGTGCCAGCAGCCTATTAGCGGGAGGGCCGATATTGGCCGGGGAGCTGTTTTTT
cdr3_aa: CASSLLAGGPILAGELFF

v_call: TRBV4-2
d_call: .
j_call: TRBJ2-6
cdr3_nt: TGTGCCAGCAGCCAGGTGGGGGTAGTCGCTGGGGCCAACGTCCTGACTTTC
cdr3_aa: CASSQVGVVAGANVLTF

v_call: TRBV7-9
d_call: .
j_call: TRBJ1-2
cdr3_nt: TGTGCCAGCAGCTTAGCGAGGCAGGGGCACGGCTACACCTTC
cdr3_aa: CASSLARQGHGYTF

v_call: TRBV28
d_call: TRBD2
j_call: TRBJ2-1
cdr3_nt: TGTGCCAGCAGTTTTGGTCCGGGAGGGCTAGTGAATGAGCAGTTCTTC
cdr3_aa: CASSFGPGGLVNEQFF

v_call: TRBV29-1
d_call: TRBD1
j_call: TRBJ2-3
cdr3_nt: TGCAGCGTCCGACAGGGAAGCACAGATACGCAGTATTTT
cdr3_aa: CSVRQGSTDTQYF

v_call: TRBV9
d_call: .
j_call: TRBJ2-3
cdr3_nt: TGTGCCAGCAGCCTCTCGCAGGGGTATGATACGCAGTATTTT
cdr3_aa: CASSLSQGYDTQYF

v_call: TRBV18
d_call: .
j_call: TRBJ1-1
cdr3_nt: TGTGCCAGCTCATTTAACCCCAGGAACACTGAAGCTTTCTTT
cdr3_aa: CASSFNPRNTEAFF

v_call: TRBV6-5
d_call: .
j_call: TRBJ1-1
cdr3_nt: TGTGCCAGCAGCTTAGGACCGAGTGAAGCTTTCTTT
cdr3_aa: CASSLGPSEAFF